These T cell receptor beta chains were read from a single sample in a study of cytomegalovirus exposure and HLA in healthy donors. Measured with immunoSEQ multiplex PCR; TCRdb has only the in-frame clones, and not every one. The repertoire holds 180,000 or so clones, with around 87% as singletons. Sequenced input: PBMCs. The receptors stem from a woman aged 25 to 45 in good health and CMV-seronegative. The conserved cysteine and the conserved F or W are not part of the CDR3 here. The listing skips clone size in some rows; elsewhere it reads once, few, many or a size class.

j_call clone_size v_call cdr3_aa
TRBJ2-2 few TRBV7-6 ASSSYGGSNTGELF
TRBJ1-1 - TRBV5-1 ASSGRDRVAF
TRBJ2-5 - TRBV29-1 SVEDPGGETQY
TRBJ2-7 - TRBV4-1 ASSQGRGSAYEQY
TRBJ2-5 few TRBV30 ASARGAQETQY
TRBJ1-1 - TRBV29-1 SVLQGSGTEAF
TRBJ2-1 - TRBV5-1 ASSPLADVDEQF
TRBJ1-6 - TRBV6-5 ASSRQQGYNSPLH
TRBJ2-7 - TRBV25-1 ASRGLGDGLGYEQY
TRBJ2-7 - TRBV9 ASSPTGLPGERAYEQY
TRBJ2-2 - TRBV7-6 ASSLATGWTGELF
TRBJ2-3 - TRBV27 ASRAHHSTDTQY
TRBJ2-1 - TRBV6-5 ASSRGGVYNEQF
TRBJ1-2 - TRBV5-5 ASSLAARGIVYGYT
TRBJ1-5 - TRBV12-5 ASGRQTYSNQPQH
TRBJ2-1 once TRBV9 ASRSPSGNEQF
TRBJ2-5 - TRBV5-1 ASEDGTGEETQY
TRBJ2-7 - TRBV5-1 ASSLRASGGDSYEQY
TRBJ1-2 - TRBV27 ASSRGGNYGYT
TRBJ2-3 - TRBV4-1 ASSQGAGGLYTQY
TRBJ1-6 - TRBV19 ASRLRQDNSPLH
TRBJ2-7 - TRBV5-1 ASSLGFGLDGYEQY